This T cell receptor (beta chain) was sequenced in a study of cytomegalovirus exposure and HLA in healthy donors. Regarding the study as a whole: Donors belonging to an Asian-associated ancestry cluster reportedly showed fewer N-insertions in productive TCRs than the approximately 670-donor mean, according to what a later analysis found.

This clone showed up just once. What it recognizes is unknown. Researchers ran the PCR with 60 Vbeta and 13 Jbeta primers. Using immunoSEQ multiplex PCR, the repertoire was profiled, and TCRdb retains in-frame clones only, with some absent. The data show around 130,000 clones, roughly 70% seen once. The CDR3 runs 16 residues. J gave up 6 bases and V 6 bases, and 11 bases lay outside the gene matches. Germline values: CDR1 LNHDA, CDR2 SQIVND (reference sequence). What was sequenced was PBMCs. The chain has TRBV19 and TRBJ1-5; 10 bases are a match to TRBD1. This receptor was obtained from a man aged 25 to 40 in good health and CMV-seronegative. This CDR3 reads CASSPRGQGMGQPQHF. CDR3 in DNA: TGTGCCAGTAGCCCAAGGGGACAGGGGATGGGTCAGCCCCAGCATTTT.